This TCR beta chain was found in a study of OX40 agonist ivuxolimab in advanced cancers. Sequencing used immunoSEQ multiplex PCR; TCRdb keeps in-frame clones, though not all of them. The table has about 73,000 clones, roughly 90% seen once. Germline loops: CDR1 SGDLS, CDR2 YYNGEE. The CDR3 extends over 14 amino acids. Trimming cost V 1 base and J 5 bases, with 9 bases left between them. Sequenced here: CD4+ or CD8+ T cells sorted from blood, sampled in a trial of the OX40 agonist ivuxolimab. The source of this sequence is an adult with an advanced solid tumor such as melanoma, head and neck, liver or kidney cancer. V usage is TRBV9 and J usage is TRBJ2-2; D is possibly TRBD2 (6 bases). Written as DNA, the CDR3 is TGTGCCAGCAGCGTATTAGCGGATACCGGGGAGCTGTTTTTT. It translates to CASSVLADTGELFF.